What follows is one TCR beta chain and its context. This clonotype was detected only a few times. What this receptor recognizes is not known. No base qualities exist here, and no much larger clone lies one base off it. Library preparation used RT-PCR. Reads for this sample came from a NextSeq 550. Through fastp at Q25 and MiXCR, TCRdb rebuilt clones from the public reads, retaining in-frame beta chains. Duplicate CDR3 protein sequences are folded into a single record with the most common DNA and genes. The sample has about a million distinct CDR3 sequences on record, 15% to 20% of them singletons. The ten largest account for around 5.5% of the sample. From the cysteine through the phenylalanine, the CDR3 covers 13 amino acids. Solely the CDR3 DNA is kept, with 39 bases framed from the first base. Unmatched junction bases come to 7, with V trimmed by 6 bases and J by 3 bases. CDR1 and CDR2 are read off the germline V gene (reference sequence) as DFQATT and SNEGSKA.

The sample originates from a study of patients and donors after allogeneic stem cell transplantation (dated by TCRdb to the early 2020s). The receptor was derived from a human donor who was either an allogeneic HSCT recipient or a stem cell or donor lymphocyte infusion donor (not recorded which). It is not recorded whose cells these are; they may come from a transplant donor. The chain was built from TRBV20-1 and TRBJ1-2, and 7 junctional nucleotides match TRBD1. The sample consisted of blood, either unsorted or a sorted T cell fraction (not recorded which). The bases read TGCAGTGCCCCTAGGGACAGACACTATGGCTACACCTTC. It specifies CSAPRDRHYGYTF.